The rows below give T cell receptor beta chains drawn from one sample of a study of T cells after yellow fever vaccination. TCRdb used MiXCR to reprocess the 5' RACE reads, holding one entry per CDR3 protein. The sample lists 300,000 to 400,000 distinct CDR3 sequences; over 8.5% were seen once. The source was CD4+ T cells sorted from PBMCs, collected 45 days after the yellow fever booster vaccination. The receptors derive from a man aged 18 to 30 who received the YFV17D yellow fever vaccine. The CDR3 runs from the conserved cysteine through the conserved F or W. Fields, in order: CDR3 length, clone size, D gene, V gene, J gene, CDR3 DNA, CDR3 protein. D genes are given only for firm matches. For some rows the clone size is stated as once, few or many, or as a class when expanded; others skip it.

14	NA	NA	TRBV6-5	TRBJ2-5	TGTGCCAGCAGTACTACGGGGGGCCCTGAGACCCAGTACTTC	CASSTTGGPETQYF
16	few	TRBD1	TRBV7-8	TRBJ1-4	TGTGCCAGCAGCTTACGGACAGGGCCCCCCTTTGAAAAACTGTTTTTT	CASSLRTGPPFEKLFF
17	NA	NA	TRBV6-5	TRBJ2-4	TGTGCCAGCAGTTACTCATCCGCGACTATAGCCAAAAACATTCAGTACTTC	CASSYSSATIAKNIQYF
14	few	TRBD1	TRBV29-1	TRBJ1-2	TGCAGCGTTGAAGAGAGAGACAGGGGCGGTGGCTACACCTTC	CSVEERDRGGGYTF
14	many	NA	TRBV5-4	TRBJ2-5	TGTGCCAGCAGCGGCCGGGACATCCAAGAGACCCAGTACTTC	CASSGRDIQETQYF
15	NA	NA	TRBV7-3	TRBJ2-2	TGTGCCAGCCCTACTCCACTGATATCAACCGGGGAGCTGTTTTTT	CASPTPLISTGELFF
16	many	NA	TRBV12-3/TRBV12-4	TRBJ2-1	TGTGCCAGCAGTTTAGTACAGGGAAGCTCCTACAATGAGCAGTTCTTC	CASSLVQGSSYNEQFF
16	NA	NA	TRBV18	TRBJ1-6	TGTGCCAGCTCAGCAACAGGCAGCTCCTATAATTCACCCCTCCACTTT	CASSATGSSYNSPLHF
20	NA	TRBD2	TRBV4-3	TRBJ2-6	TGCGCCAGCAGCCAAGACCCACTAGCGGGTTTTAGCTCTGGGGCCAACGTCCTGACTTTC	CASSQDPLAGFSSGANVLTF
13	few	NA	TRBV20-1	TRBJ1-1	TGCAGTGCTACCGAACAGCCGAACACTGAAGCTTTCTTT	CSATEQPNTEAFF
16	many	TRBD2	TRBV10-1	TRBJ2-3	TGCGCCAGCAGTGAGAGGCTAGCGGATAGCACAGATACGCAGTATTTT	CASSERLADSTDTQYF
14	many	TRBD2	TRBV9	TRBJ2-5	TGTGCCAGCAACCAGGGACTACGCCAAGAGACCCAGTACTTC	CASNQGLRQETQYF
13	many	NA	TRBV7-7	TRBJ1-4	TGTGCTAGCAGCCGAACATGGAGTGAAAAACTGTTTTTT	CASSRTWSEKLFF
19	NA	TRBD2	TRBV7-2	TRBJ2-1	TGTGCCAGCAGCTCCCTATGGCTAGCGGGGGCCTCAGCCCACAATGAGCAGTTCTTC	CASSSLWLAGASAHNEQFF
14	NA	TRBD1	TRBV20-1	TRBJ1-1	TGCAGTGCTGGAAGGACAGGGAGGGGCACTGAAGCTTTCTTT	CSAGRTGRGTEAFF
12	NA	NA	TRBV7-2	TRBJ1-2	TGTGCCAGCAGCTTGAGGACTTCTGGCTACACCTTC	CASSLRTSGYTF
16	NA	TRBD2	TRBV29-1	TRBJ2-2	TGCAGCGCCCGGACTAGCACGGGCCGAACAACCGGGGAGCTGTTTTTT	CSARTSTGRTTGELFF
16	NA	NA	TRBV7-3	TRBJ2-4	TGTGCCAGCAGCCAAGGCGGCGGGGTGGAGATGGACATTCAGTACTTC	CASSQGGGVEMDIQYF
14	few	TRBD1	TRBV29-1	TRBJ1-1	TGCAGCGTCCAGGGGGTATCTATGAACACTGAAGCTTTCTTT	CSVQGVSMNTEAFF
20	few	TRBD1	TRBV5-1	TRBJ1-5	TGCGCCAGCAGCTTCGACGAGCTTTGGACAGGGCTTTCGAGCAATCAGCCCCAGCATTTT	CASSFDELWTGLSSNQPQHF
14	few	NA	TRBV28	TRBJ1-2	TGTGCCAGCAGTTTCTGGTTAGAAGTCGGGGGCTACACCTTC	CASSFWLEVGGYTF
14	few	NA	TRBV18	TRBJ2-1	TGTGCCAGCTCACCAGAAAGGAACGGGCTTGAGCAGTTCTTC	CASSPERNGLEQFF
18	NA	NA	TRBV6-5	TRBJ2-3	TGTGCCAGCAGTTTTGGGGGCAGGGGCGTAACTAGCACAGATACGCAGTATTTT	CASSFGGRGVTSTDTQYF
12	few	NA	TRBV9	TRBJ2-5	TGTGCCAGCAGCGTAGGTCCGCTGACCCAGTACTTC	CASSVGPLTQYF
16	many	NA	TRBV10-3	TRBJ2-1	TGTGCCATCAGCCAGGGGCCCCCGAGCTCCTACAATGAGCAGTTCTTC	CAISQGPPSSYNEQFF
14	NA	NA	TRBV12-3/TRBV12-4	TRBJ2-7	TGTGCCAGCAGTTTCCGGCGGAGCCCTCGGGAGCAGTACTTC	CASSFRRSPREQYF
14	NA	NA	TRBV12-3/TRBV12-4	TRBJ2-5	TGTGCCAGCAACAAGGGCCAGCGGCCAGAGACCCAGTACTTC	CASNKGQRPETQYF
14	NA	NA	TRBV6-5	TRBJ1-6	TGTGCCAGCAGTTACAATCAGTGGGTCTCACCCCTCCACTTT	CASSYNQWVSPLHF
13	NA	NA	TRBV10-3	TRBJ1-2	TGTGCCATCAGTGAGAGGGAAAGCTATGGCTACACCTTC	CAISERESYGYTF
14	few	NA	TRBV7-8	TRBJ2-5	TGTGCCAGCAGCTTAGTGGAGACACAGGAGACCCAGTACTTC	CASSLVETQETQYF
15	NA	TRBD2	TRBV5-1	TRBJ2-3	TGCGCCAGCAGCTCACTAGCGGGGGGGGGAGATACGCAGTATTTT	CASSSLAGGGDTQYF
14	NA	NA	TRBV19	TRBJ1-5	TGTGCCAGTCGCAGGGTGGACAGTAGTAAGCCCCAGCATTTT	CASRRVDSSKPQHF
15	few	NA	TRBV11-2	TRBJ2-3	TGTGCCAGCAGCTTGGGGGGTCGGCGTGGAGATACGCAGTATTTT	CASSLGGRRGDTQYF
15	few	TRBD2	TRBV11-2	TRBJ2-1	TGTGCCAGCAGCTTAGTGGCCTTGCGGGGGAATGAGCAGTTCTTC	CASSLVALRGNEQFF
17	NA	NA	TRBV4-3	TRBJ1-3	TGCGCCAGCAGCCAAGTCGGCAGGGGAGGTTTCGGAAACACCATATATTTT	CASSQVGRGGFGNTIYF
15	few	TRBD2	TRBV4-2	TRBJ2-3	TGTGCCAGCAGCCAACGGGGGGGAGGCACAGATACGCAGTATTTT	CASSQRGGGTDTQYF
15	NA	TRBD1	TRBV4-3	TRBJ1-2	TGCGCCAGCAGCCAAATACAGGGGGCAGACTATGGCTACACCTTC	CASSQIQGADYGYTF
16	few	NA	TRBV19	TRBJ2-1	TGTGCCAGTAGTGTGCAGGGACGGAGCTCCTACAATGAGCAGTTCTTC	CASSVQGRSSYNEQFF
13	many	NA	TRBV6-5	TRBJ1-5	TGTGCCAGCAGTCGGAGGCGTGAACAGCCCCAGCATTTT	CASSRRREQPQHF
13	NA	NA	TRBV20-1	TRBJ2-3	TGCAGTGCTAGTAACGCAGGGTCGGATACGCAGTATTTT	CSASNAGSDTQYF
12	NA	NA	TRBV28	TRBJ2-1	TGTGCCAGCAATACCCGGCTTCAGGAGCAGTTCTTC	CASNTRLQEQFF
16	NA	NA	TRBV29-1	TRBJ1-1	TGCAGCGTTGAACAGGCGGGCCTAGGGAGGGTCGCTGAAGCTTTCTTT	CSVEQAGLGRVAEAFF
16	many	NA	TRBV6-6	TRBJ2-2	TGTGCCAGCAGTTACAACTGGCAGGGAGGCACCGGGGAGCTGTTTTTT	CASSYNWQGGTGELFF
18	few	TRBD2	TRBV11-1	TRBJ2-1	TGTGCCAGCAGCCCAAGGACTAGCGGGGGGGCCACGTACAATGAGCAGTTCTTC	CASSPRTSGGATYNEQFF
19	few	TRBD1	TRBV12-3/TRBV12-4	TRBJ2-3	TGTGCCAGCAGTTTTCGTCGGGACAGGGGGCGATTCGGCACAGATACGCAGTATTTT	CASSFRRDRGRFGTDTQYF
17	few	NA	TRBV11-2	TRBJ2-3	TGTGCCAGCAGCTTAGTGGCCAGGCCGACTAGCACAGATACGCAGTATTTT	CASSLVARPTSTDTQYF
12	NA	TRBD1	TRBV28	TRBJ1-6	TGTGCCAGCAGTACAGGGGAACTCCCCCTCCACTTT	CASSTGELPLHF
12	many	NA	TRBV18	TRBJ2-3	TGTGCCAGCTCACCAAGGCCGGATACGCAGTATTTT	CASSPRPDTQYF
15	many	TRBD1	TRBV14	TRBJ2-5	TGTGCCAGCAGCGACGACAGGGGGCGATTGGAGACCCAGTACTTC	CASSDDRGRLETQYF
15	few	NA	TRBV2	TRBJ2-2	TGTGCCAGCAGTGAGATGGGCAGGACCACCGGGGAGCTGTTTTTT	CASSEMGRTTGELFF
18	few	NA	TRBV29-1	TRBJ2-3	TGCAGCTTTCGTCTCCTCTCCGGGACACCGAAACAAGGCGATACGCAGTATTTT	CSFRLLSGTPKQGDTQYF
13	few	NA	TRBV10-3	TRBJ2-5	TGTGCCATCAGTGACTCAAAGAAGGAGACCCAGTACTTC	CAISDSKKETQYF
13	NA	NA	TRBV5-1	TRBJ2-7	TGCGCCAGCAGCTTGGCCACCAGCTACGAGCAGTACTTC	CASSLATSYEQYF
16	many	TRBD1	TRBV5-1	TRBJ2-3	TGCGCCAGCAGCGCAACCGGGACAGGGGTGACAGATACGCAGTATTTT	CASSATGTGVTDTQYF
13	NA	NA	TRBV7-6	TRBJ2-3	TGTGCCAGCTTGCAGGGGAACACAGATACGCAGTATTTT	CASLQGNTDTQYF